This T cell receptor beta chain was sequenced during a study of ipilimumab plus nivolumab after autologous stem cell transplantation. TCRdb's table, derived via immunoSEQ multiplex PCR, lists solely in-frame clones and lacks some. The profile shows fewer than 95,000 clones, 65% to 85% of them singletons. The starting material was PBMCs, obtained in a trial of ipilimumab plus nivolumab as post-transplant consolidation. This receptor was taken from a male donor with diffuse large B-cell lymphoma.

The CDR3 DNA reads as TGTGCCAGCAGCTTAGGCGGACAGTACGATGAGCAGTTCTTC. This codes for CASSLGGQYDEQFF. This rearrangement joins TRBV7-6 to TRBJ2-1; maybe TRBD1 (6 bases). V was cut by 1 base and J by 8 bases, with 12 bases left in between. This CDR3 contains 14 residues. Germline CDR1 SGHVS, CDR2 FNYEAQ.